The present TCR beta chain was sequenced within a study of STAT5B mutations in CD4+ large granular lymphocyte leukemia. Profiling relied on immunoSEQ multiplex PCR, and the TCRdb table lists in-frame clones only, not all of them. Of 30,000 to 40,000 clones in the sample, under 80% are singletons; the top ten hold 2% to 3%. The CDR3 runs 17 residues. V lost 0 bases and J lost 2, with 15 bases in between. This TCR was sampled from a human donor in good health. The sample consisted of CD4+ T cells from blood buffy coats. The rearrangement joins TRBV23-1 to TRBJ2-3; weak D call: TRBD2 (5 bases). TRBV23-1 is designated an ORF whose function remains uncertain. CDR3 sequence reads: CASSQSGVRRATDTQYF. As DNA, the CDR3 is TGCGCCAGCAGTCAATCGGGAGTTAGGAGAGCCACAGATACGCAGTATTTT.